This record covers a single TCR beta chain. As yet, its antigen is unknown. The germline V gene encodes CDR1 LNHDA and CDR2 SQIVND (reference sequence). CDR3 size: 14 residues. With 11 bases removed from V and 3 bases from J, the gap between germline ends came to 19 bases. The record originates from a study of shared clonotypes between healthy human individuals. General observations from the study: What rarefaction showed was incomplete sorted-subset sequencing despite large depth.

Here immunoSEQ multiplex PCR was the method, and the copy in TCRdb shows in-frame clones only, minus some. Counted here are about 2 million clones, 95% occurring once; the ten biggest clones make up 0.1% to 0.15%. The sequence was collected from a man between 18 and 29 years old in good health. The specimen was naive CD4+ T cells sorted from blood. Subset meaning: CD45RA+ positively selected. The V call is TRBV19, the J call TRBJ1-2, with a possible D match to TRBD1 (5 bases). CDR3 bases: TGTGCCTGTAATTGGGACCGGCTTGACTATGGCTACACCTTC. It translates to CACNWDRLDYGYTF.